These 10 T cell receptor beta chains originate from one sample sequenced in a study of CD8+CD57+ T cells in acquired aplastic anemia. Genomic DNA, the template, was used for profiling of the TCR beta VDJ and CDR3. TCRdb recomputed calls from the reads with MiXCR, one row per CDR3 protein. The sample records over 150,000 distinct CDR3 sequences, approximately 40% being singletons. Sequencing was performed on sorted CD4+, CD8+, or CD8+CD57+ T cells (not recorded which) from PBMCs. The receptors here all came from a human donor in good health.

This clonotype occurred a few times. The gene calls are TRBV27 and TRBJ2-2, with a tentative D call TRBD1 (5 bases). Looked up from germline, CDR1 is MNHEY and CDR2 is SMNVEV (reference sequence). Trimming cost V 1 base and J 0 bases, with 6 bases left between them. This CDR3 is 15 amino acids long. Here the CDR3 DNA reads TGTGCCAGCAGTTTATTCAGGGCGAACACCGGGGAGCTGTTTTTT. It is translated as CASSLFRANTGELFF.

The J gene is TRBJ1-2, the V gene TRBV4-2; weak D call: TRBD1 (5 bases). This CDR3 is 15 amino acids long. Trimming stripped 1 base from V and 5 bases from J, with 14 bases between. Germline V gene data show CDR1 as LGHNA and CDR2 as YNFKEQ. The CDR3, as DNA: TGTGCCAGCAGCCAAGTGGTCGGGCAGGGTTATGGCTACACCTTC. Its translation: CASSQVVGQGYGYTF.

This clonotype showed up many times. The genes are TRBV7-2 and TRBJ2-7; tentative D call: TRBD2 (6 bases). The V gene's germline CDR1 is SGHTA and CDR2 FQGNSA. V lost 4 bases and J 4 bases, leaving 14 bases between the germline ends. There are 14 residues in the CDR3. CDR3 region: CASSSSGGGYEQYF. The DNA of the CDR3 is TGTGCCAGCAGCTCCTCCGGGGGAGGATACGAGCAGTACTTC.

Many counts were recorded for this clonotype. The chain combines TRBV7-9 with TRBJ1-5; D remains unclear. V gave up 3 bases and J gave up 0 bases, with 6 bases separating them. This CDR3 is 14 amino acids long. Per the germline V gene, CDR1 is SEHNR and CDR2 is FQNEAQ (reference sequence). The DNA of the CDR3 is TGTGCCAGCAGCTTTACAGATAGCAATCAGCCCCAGCATTTT. This encodes CASSFTDSNQPQHF. The full variable domain, with the rest looked up from reference TRBV7-9 and TRBJ1-5, is DTGVSQNPRHKITKRGQNVTFRCDPISEHNRLYWYRQTLGQGPEFLTYFQNEAQLEKSRLLSDRFSAERPKGSFSTLEIQRTEQGDSAMYLCASSFTDSNQPQHFGDGTRLSIL.

This clonotype has ten or more counts. This chain links TRBV7-3 with TRBJ2-2, with TRBD1 identical over 11 bases. From germline, CDR1 is SGHTA and CDR2 FQGTGA. Losses at the gene ends were 3 bases for V and 7 bases for J; bases not matched to a gene: 4. CDR3 size: 15 residues. The CDR3 sequence: CASSFFGTGGGELFF. The CDR3 nucleotides are TGTGCCAGCAGCTTTTTCGGGACAGGGGGCGGGGAGCTGTTTTTT. Complete variable domain (other parts from reference TRBV7-3 and TRBJ2-2): GAGVSQTPSNKVTEKGKYVELRCDPISGHTALYWYRQSLGQGPEFLIYFQGTGAADDSGLPNDRFFAVRPEGSVSTLKIQRTERGDSAVYLCASSFFGTGGGELFFGEGSRLTVL.

This clonotype was counted many times. The V call is TRBV19, the J call TRBJ2-7; D unresolved. Trimming removed 1 base at V and 3 bases at J, with 7 bases between. This CDR3 has 13 amino acids. The germline CDR1 and CDR2 sequences are LNHDA and SQIVND (reference sequence). Here the CDR3 DNA reads TGTGCCAGTAGTATAGTAGGCGTCTACGAGCAGTACTTC. Its translation is CASSIVGVYEQYF.

CDR3 region: CASSESWDRGHEQYF. As DNA, the CDR3 is TGCGCCAGCAGTGAGTCGTGGGACAGGGGGCACGAGCAGTACTTC. This rearrangement joins TRBV10-2 to TRBJ2-7; 12 bases are a match to TRBD1. Germline V gene lookup returns CDR1 WSHSY and CDR2 SAAADI. Trimming removed 0 bases from V and 5 bases from J; junction bases left unmatched: 2. The CDR3 length is 15 residues.

The rearrangement links TRBV29-1 to TRBJ2-1; 9 bases match TRBD2. Germline V CDR1 and CDR2: SQVTM, ANQGSEA. The CDR3 runs 14 residues. The V gene end was trimmed by 4 bases and the J gene end by 2 bases; junction bases not matched to a gene: 3. CDR3 nucleotide sequence: TGCAGCGTTGGGACTAGCGAGACCTACAATGAGCAGTTCTTC. This codes for CSVGTSETYNEQFF.

The V gene is TRBV28, the J gene TRBJ1-2; TRBD1 aligns across 7 bases. From germline, CDR1 is MDHEN and CDR2 SYDVKM. Trimming removed 5 bases from V and 4 bases from J; junction bases left unmatched: 10. There are 15 residues in the CDR3. CDR3 nucleotides: TGTGCCAGCAGTAGAGGGACAGACGTTCTCTATGGCTACACCTTC. Protein sequence: CASSRGTDVLYGYTF.

The genes are TRBV4-1 and TRBJ1-2, with D possibly being TRBD1 (6 bases). With 1 base removed from V and 4 bases from J, the gap between germline ends came to 13 bases. The CDR3 is 15 amino acids. The germline gives CDR1 MGHRA, CDR2 YSYEKL. The CDR3 loop reads CASSQAPGVGYGYTF. In nucleotides, the CDR3 is TGCGCCAGCAGCCAAGCCCCAGGGGTAGGCTATGGCTACACCTTC.